This T cell receptor (beta chain) derives from a study of blood T cell repertoires in COVID-19. Overall study context: Italy, Spain and the United States were the sources of the convalescent and acute COVID-19 samples. Sources were T cells, B-cell-depleted T cells, or PBMCs; the material itself was cDNA or gDNA.

In the source study's methods: How many nucleated cells were present was estimated from reference gene primer amplification. Generated by immunoSEQ multiplex PCR, the TCRdb table keeps only in-frame clones and is missing some. Clonal size and the V and J genes are those of that table, whereas D and trimming came from the DNA. The top ten hold around 1.6% of the sample, which has about 140,000 clones, roughly nine tenths seen once. The germline V gene has CDR1 SGHRS and CDR2 YFSETQ. The CDR3 extends over 16 amino acids. Between the trimmed V and J ends, which lost 2 bases and 5 bases, there was a span of 19 bases.

The genes are TRBV5-1 and TRBJ1-2, with D possibly matching TRBD1 (6 bases). Sample: peripheral blood. This TCR was sampled from a human donor in a cohort sampled during active COVID-19. CDR3 DNA sequence: TGCGCCAGCAGCTTAGACGGTACAGGGTCGGGGTATGGCTACACCTTC. It yields the protein CASSLDGTGSGYGYTF.